This T cell receptor (beta chain) appears in the sequencing data of a study of PD-L1 blockade in urothelial cancer. Study overall: Prior exposure to chemotherapy in patients amounted to 0 to 3 regimens received. Among blood samples, the median T cell count was some 140,000.

Added to each PCR by spiking were synthetic TCR analog templates. Sequencing used immunoSEQ multiplex PCR; TCRdb keeps in-frame clones, though not all of them. The sample carries tens of thousands of clones, roughly 87% recorded once. V was pared by 1 base and J by 6 bases, with 7 bases between. Per germline, CDR1 SGHRS and CDR2 YFSETQ. The CDR3 is 13 amino acids. Indicated time point: pretreatment peripheral blood. The specimen was PBMCs, collected around atezolizumab (anti-PD-L1) treatment. This sequence was found in a woman aged 60-75 years with urothelial cancer. The V call is TRBV5-1, the J call TRBJ2-2; D perhaps matches TRBD1 (5 bases). CDR3 coding DNA: TGCGCCAGCAGCTTGACAGGACCCGGGGAGCTGTTTTTT. Its protein is CASSLTGPGELFF.